This T cell receptor beta chain comes out of a study of Ad26.COV2.S vaccination and SARS-CoV-2 variants. Findings of the study overall: Quantification of TCR breadth and depth may have yielded underestimates of total T cell responses.

With 3 bases removed from V and 5 bases from J, the gap between germline ends came to 20 bases. The germline V gene encodes CDR1 ENHRY and CDR2 SYGVKD. This CDR3 is 16 amino acids long. The treatment: some 19 received Ad26.COV2.S at low or high dose, single or two shots; roughly 5 received placebo; per-sample allocation not given. Sampling happened 63 days after the first vaccine or placebo injection. Some clones are missing from TCRdb's copy, which holds only in-frame ones; the method was immunoSEQ multiplex PCR. This sample has roughly 240,000 clones, with approximately 90% found just once. A word on this clone: The target antigen is unknown.

The sequence was collected from a person aged 18-60 years who received the Ad26.COV2.S COVID-19 vaccine or a placebo. This specimen was peripheral blood, taken in a trial of Ad26.COV2.S vaccine versus placebo. This chain joins TRBV10-3 and TRBJ2-7; D may match TRBD1 or TRBD2 (7 bases each). The CDR3 DNA follows: TGTGCCATCAGTGACCCTCTCGGGGGAGGGGGCGACGAGCAGTACTTC. Translation: CAISDPLGGGGDEQYF.